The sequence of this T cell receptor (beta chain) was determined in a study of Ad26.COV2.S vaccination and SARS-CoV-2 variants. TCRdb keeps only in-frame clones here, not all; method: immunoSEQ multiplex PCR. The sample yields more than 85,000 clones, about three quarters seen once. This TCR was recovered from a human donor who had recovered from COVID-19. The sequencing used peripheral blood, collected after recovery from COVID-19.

The DNA of the CDR3 is TGTGCCAGCAGTTATGGAGCGGGCAGGGGTAACTATGGCTACACCTTC. The encoded protein is CASSYGAGRGNYGYTF. V and J are TRBV6-5 and TRBJ1-2; tentative D call: TRBD1 (6 bases). With 3 bases removed from V and 1 base from J, the gap between germline ends came to 15 bases. The germline CDR1 and CDR2 sequences are MNHEY and SVGAGI. The CDR3 is made up of 16 amino acids.